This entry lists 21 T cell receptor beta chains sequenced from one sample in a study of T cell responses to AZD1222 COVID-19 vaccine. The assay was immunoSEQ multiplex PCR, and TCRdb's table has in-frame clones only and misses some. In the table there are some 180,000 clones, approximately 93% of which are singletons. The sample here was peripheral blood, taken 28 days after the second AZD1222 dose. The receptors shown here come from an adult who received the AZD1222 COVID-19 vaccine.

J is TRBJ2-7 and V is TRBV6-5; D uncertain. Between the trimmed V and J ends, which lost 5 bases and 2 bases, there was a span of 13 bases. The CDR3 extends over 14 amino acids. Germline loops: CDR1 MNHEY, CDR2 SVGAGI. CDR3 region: CASSKPTVPYEQYF. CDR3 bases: TGTGCCAGCAGTAAGCCCACTGTGCCCTACGAGCAGTACTTC.

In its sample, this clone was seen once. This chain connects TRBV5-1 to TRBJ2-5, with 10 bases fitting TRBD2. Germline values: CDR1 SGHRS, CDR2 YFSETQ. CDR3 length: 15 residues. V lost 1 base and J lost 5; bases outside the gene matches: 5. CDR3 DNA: TGCGCCAGCAGCTTGAGCGGGGGGGCCGGGGAGACCCAGTACTTC. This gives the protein CASSLSGGAGETQYF.

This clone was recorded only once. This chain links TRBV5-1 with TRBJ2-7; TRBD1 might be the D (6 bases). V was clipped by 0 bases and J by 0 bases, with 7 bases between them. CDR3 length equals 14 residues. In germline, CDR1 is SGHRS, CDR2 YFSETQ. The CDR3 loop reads CASSLVQGSYEQYF. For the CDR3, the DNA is TGCGCCAGCAGCTTGGTACAGGGCTCCTACGAGCAGTACTTC.

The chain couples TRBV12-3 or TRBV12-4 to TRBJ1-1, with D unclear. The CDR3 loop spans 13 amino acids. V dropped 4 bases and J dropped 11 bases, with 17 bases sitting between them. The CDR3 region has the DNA TGTGCCAGCAGTTATCAGTCCCCCCCCCGGGCTTTCTTT. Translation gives CASSYQSPPRAFF.

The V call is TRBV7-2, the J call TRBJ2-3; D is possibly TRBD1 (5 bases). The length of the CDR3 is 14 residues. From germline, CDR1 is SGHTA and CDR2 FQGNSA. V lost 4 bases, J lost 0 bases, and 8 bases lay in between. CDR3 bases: TGTGCCAGCAGCTCTCGGACAAGCACAGATACGCAGTATTTT. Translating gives CASSSRTSTDTQYF.

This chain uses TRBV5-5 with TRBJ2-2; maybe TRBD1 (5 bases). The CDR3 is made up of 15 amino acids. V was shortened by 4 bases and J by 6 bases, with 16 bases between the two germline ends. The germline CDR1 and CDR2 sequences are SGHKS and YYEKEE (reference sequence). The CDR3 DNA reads TGTGCCAGCAGCCCAGAAACAGGACGCGCCGGGGAGCTGTTTTTT. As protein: CASSPETGRAGELFF.

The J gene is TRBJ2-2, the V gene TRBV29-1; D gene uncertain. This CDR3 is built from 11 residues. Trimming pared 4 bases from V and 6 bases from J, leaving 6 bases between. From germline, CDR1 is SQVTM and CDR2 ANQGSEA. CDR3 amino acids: CSVGGAGELFF. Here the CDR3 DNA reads TGCAGCGTTGGAGGCGCCGGGGAGCTGTTTTTT.

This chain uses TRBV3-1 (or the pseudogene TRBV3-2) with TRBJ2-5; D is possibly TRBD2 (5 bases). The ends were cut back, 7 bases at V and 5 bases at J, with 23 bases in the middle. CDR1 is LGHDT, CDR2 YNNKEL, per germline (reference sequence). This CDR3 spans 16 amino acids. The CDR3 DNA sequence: TGTGCCAGCACCCGGAAGGTCCGGACTGGCTTGGAGACCCAGTACTTC. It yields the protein CASTRKVRTGLETQYF.

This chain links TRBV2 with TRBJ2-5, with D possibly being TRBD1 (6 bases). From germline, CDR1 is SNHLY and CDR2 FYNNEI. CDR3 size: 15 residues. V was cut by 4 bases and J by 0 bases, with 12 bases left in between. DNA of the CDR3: TGTGCCAGCAGTGGGACCTGGACAGACCAAGAGACCCAGTACTTC. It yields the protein CASSGTWTDQETQYF.

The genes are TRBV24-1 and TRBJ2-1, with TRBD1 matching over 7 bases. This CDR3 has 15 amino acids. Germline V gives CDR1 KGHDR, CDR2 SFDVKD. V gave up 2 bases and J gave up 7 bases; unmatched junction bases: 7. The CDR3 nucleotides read TGTGCCACCAGTGATTCAACAGGGGCCGGGAATGAGCAGTTCTTC. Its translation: CATSDSTGAGNEQFF.

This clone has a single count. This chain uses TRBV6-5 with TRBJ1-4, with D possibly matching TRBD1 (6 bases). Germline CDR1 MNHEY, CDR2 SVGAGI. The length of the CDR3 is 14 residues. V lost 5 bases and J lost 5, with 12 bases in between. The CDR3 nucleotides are TGTGCCAGCAGTCCCCGCGGGGGCAATGAAAAACTGTTTTTT. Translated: CASSPRGGNEKLFF.

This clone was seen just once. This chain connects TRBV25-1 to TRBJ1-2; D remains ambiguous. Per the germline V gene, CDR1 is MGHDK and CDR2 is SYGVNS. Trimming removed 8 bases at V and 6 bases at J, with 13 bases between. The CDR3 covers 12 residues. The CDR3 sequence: CASGDWVNGYTF. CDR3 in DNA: TGTGCCAGCGGGGATTGGGTAAATGGCTACACCTTC.

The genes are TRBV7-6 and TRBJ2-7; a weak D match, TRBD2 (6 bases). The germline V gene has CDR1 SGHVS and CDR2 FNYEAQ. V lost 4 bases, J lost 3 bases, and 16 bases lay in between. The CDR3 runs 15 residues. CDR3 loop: CASSSFSGGGYEQYF. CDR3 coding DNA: TGTGCCAGCAGCTCCTTTAGCGGAGGTGGCTACGAGCAGTACTTC. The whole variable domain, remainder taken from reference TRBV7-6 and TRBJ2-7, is GAGVSQSPRYKVTKRGQDVALRCDPISGHVSLYWYRQALGQGPEFLTYFNYEAQQDKSGLPNDRFSAERPEGSISTLTIQRTEQRDSAMYRCASSSFSGGGYEQYFGPGTRLTVT.

The CDR3 DNA reads as TGCGCCAGCAGCCAAGATAAAATAGCTGACAACTCCTACGAGCAGTACTTC. It specifies CASSQDKIADNSYEQYF. V is TRBV4-3 and J is TRBJ2-7, with D unclear. Germline CDR1 reads LGHNA; CDR2 reads YSLEER. V gave up 0 bases and J gave up 0 bases, with 15 bases separating them. The CDR3 covers 17 residues.

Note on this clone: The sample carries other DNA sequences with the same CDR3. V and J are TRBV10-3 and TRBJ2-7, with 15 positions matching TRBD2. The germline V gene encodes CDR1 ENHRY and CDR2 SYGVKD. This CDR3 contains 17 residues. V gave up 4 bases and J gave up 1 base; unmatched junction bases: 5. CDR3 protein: CAISAGLAGGLSYEQYF. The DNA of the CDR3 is TGTGCCATCAGTGCGGGACTAGCGGGAGGTCTATCCTACGAGCAGTACTTC.

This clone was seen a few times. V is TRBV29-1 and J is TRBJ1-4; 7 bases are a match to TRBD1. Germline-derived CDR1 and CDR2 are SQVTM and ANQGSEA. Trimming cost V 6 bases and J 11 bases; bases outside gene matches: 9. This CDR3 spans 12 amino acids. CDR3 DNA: TGCAGCGTCGGGACAGCGCGGGGGAAACTGTTTTTT. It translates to CSVGTARGKLFF. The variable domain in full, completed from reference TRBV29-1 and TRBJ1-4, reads SAVISQKPSRDICQRGTSLTIQCQVDSQVTMMFWYRQQPGQSLTLIATANQGSEATYESGFVIDKFPISRPNLTFSTLTVSNMSPEDSSIYLCSVGTARGKLFFGSGTQLSVL.

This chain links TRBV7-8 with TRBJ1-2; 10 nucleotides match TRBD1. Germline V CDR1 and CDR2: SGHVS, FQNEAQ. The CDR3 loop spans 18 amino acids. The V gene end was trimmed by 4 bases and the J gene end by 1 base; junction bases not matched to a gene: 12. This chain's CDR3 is CASSSPRDRGEDNYGYTF. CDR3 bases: TGTGCCAGCAGCTCCCCCCGGGACAGGGGTGAAGATAACTATGGCTACACCTTC.

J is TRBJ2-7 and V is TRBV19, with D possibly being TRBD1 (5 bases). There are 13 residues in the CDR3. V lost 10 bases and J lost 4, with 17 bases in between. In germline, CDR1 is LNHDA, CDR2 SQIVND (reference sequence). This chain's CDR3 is CAIAPTRGYEQYF. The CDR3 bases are TGTGCCATCGCCCCGACAAGGGGTTACGAGCAGTACTTC.

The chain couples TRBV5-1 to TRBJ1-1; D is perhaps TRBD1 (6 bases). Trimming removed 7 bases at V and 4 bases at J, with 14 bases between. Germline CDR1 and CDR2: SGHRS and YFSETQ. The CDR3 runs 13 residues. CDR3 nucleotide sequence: TGCGCCAGCCACGACAGGTCGATCACTGAAGCTTTCTTT. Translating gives CASHDRSITEAFF.

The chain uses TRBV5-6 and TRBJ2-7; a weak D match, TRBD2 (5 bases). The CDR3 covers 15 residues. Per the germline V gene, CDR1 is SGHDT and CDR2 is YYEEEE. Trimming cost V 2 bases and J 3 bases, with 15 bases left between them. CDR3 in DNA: TGTGCCAGCAGCTTCGGCCGAGGACTCAACTACGAGCAGTACTTC. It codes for CASSFGRGLNYEQYF.

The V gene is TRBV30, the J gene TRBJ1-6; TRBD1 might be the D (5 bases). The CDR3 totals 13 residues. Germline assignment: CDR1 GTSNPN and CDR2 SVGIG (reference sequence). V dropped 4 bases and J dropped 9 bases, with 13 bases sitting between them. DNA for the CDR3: TGTGCCTGGAAAAGGGACCTGGTTTCACCCCTCCACTTT. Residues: CAWKRDLVSPLHF.